One and the same sample provided the 7 T cell receptor beta chains below, sequenced in a study of yellow fever vaccine responses in identical twins. A single record per CDR3 protein comes from TCRdb applying MiXCR to the RT-PCR reads. The profile shows 15,000 or so distinct CDR3 sequences, around 80% of them singletons. The input for sequencing was T cells from blood (PBMCs), unsorted or a sorted subset (not recorded which), taken before or after yellow fever vaccination (not recorded which). Source of these receptors: a woman younger than 35 who received the yellow fever vaccine.

The rearrangement uses TRBV28 and TRBJ2-6, with D unclear. V lost 6 bases to trimming and J lost 0 bases, with 9 bases between them. This CDR3 is 15 amino acids long. The germline CDR1 and CDR2 sequences are MDHEN and SYDVKM. CDR3 coding DNA: TGTGCCAGCAGCCTAATATCCTCTGGGGCCAACGTCCTGACTTTC. Amino acid sequence: CASSLISSGANVLTF.

The CDR3 bases are TGTGCCAGCAGCCTAAGCGGGAGGGCCACCTACAATGAGCAGTTCTTC. The encoded protein is CASSLSGRATYNEQFF. The rearrangement joins TRBV7-3 to TRBJ2-1; 10 bases fit TRBD2. V lost 5 bases, J lost 2 bases, and 6 bases stayed unmatched. CDR3 length equals 16 residues. Germline-derived CDR1 and CDR2 are SGHTA and FQGTGA.

This rearrangement joins TRBV11-3 to TRBJ2-7; 8 bases align to TRBD2. Trimming at V came to 3 bases and at J to 3 bases, leaving 1 base not matched to a gene. This CDR3 contains 13 residues. CDR1 and CDR2 (germline): SGHNT, YENEEA. The CDR3, as DNA: TGTGCCAGCAGCTTTCTAGCGGGCTACGAGCAGTACTTC. Translating it yields CASSFLAGYEQYF.

There are a few counts of this clonotype. V usage is TRBV7-2 and J usage is TRBJ1-5; D is perhaps TRBD1 (5 bases). With 5 bases removed from V and 5 bases from J, the gap between germline ends came to 16 bases. This CDR3 comprises 15 residues. Germline CDR1 reads SGHTA; CDR2 reads FQGNSA. The CDR3 is CASSLDSSRHQPQHF. CDR3 in DNA: TGTGCCAGCAGCCTAGACAGCAGCAGACATCAGCCCCAGCATTTT. The complete variable domain, with remaining parts taken from reference TRBV7-2 and TRBJ1-5, reads GAGVSQSPSNKVTEKGKDVELRCDPISGHTALYWYRQSLGQGLEFLIYFQGNSAPDKSGLPSDRFSAERTGGSVSTLTIQRTQQEDSAVYLCASSLDSSRHQPQHFGDGTRLSIL.

V gene TRBV2 combines with J gene TRBJ2-1; D is possibly TRBD1 (6 bases). The CDR3 length is 13 residues. The germline V gene encodes CDR1 SNHLY and CDR2 FYNNEI. Trimming pared 9 bases from V and 2 bases from J, leaving 11 bases between. This chain's CDR3 is CASGTGPYNEQFF. CDR3 in DNA: TGTGCCAGTGGAACAGGGCCCTACAATGAGCAGTTCTTC.

For the CDR3, the DNA is TGCAGCGTTGAGGGCCCTACCACAGATACGCAGTATTTT. Translation gives CSVEGPTTDTQYF. The chain carries TRBV29-1 and TRBJ2-3; D remains unclear. The germline CDR1 and CDR2 sequences are SQVTM and ANQGSEA. The V end was cut by 3 bases, the J end by 2 bases, with 9 bases between. This CDR3 is 13 amino acids long.

The chain joins TRBV21-1 to TRBJ2-7; the table's D call, TRBD1, has no DNA check behind it. TRBV21-1 is tagged as a pseudogene. The CDR3 extends over 14 amino acids. The CDR3 region is CASSNRDRGHEQYF. CDR3 bases: TGTGCCAGCAGCAACAGGGACAGGGGTCACGAGCAGTACTTC.